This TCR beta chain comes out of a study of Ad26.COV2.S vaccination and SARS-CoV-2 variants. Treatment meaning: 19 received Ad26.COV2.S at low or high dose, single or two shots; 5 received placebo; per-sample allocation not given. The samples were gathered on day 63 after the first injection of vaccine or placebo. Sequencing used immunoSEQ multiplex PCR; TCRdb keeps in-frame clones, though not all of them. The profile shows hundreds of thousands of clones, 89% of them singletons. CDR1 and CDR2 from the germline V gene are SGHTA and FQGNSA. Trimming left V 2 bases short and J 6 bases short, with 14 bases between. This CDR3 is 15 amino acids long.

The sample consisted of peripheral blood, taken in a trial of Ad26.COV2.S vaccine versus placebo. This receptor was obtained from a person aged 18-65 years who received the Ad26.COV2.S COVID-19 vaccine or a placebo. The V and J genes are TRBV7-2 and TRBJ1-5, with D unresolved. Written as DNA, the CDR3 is TGTGCCAGCAGCTTAATGCGGGGAGGTGGTCAGCCCCAGCATTTT. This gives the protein CASSLMRGGGQPQHF. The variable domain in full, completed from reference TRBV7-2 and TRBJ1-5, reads GAGVSQSPSNKVTEKGKDVELRCDPISGHTALYWYRQSLGQGLEFLIYFQGNSAPDKSGLPSDRFSAERTGGSVSTLTIQRTQQEDSAVYLCASSLMRGGGQPQHFGDGTRLSIL.